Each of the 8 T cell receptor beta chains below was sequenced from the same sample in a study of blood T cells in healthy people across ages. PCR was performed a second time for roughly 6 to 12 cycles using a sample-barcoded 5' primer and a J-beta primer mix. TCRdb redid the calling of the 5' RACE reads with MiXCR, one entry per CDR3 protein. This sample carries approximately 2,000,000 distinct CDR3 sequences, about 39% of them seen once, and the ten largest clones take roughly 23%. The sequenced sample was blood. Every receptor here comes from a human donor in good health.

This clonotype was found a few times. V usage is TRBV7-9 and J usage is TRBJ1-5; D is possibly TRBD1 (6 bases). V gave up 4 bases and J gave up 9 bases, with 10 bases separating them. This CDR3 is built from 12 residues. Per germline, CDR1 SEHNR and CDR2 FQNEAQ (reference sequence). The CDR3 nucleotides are TGTGCCAGCAGCTGGGGGCCTCGGCCCCAGCATTTT. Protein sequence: CASSWGPRPQHF.

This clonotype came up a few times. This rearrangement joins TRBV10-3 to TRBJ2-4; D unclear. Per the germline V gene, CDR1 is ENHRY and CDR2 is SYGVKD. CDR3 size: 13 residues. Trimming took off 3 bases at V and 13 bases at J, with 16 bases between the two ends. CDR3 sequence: CAISDLLTSWQYF. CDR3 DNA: TGTGCCATCAGTGATCTCCTAACTTCTTGGCAGTACTTC.

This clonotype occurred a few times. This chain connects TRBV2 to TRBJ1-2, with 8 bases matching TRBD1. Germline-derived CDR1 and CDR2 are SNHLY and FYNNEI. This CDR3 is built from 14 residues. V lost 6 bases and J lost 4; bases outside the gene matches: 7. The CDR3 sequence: CASSTDRDGYGYTF. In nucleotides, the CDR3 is TGTGCCAGCAGCACGGACAGGGATGGCTATGGCTACACCTTC.

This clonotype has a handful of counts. The CDR3 loop reads CASSLEARAASPLHF. DNA for the CDR3: TGTGCCAGCAGCTTAGAAGCAAGGGCGGCTTCACCCCTCCACTTT. The chain couples TRBV7-8 to TRBJ1-6; D unresolved. With 1 base removed from V and 9 bases from J, the gap between germline ends came to 13 bases. This CDR3 region has 15 residues. Germline V gene sequence: CDR1 SGHVS, CDR2 FQNEAQ.

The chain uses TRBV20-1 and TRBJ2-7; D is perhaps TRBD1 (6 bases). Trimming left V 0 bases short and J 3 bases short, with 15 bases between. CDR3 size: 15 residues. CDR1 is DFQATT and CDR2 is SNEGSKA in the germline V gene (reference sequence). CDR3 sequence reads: CSARDRTKGGYEQYF. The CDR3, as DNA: TGCAGTGCTAGAGATAGGACCAAAGGGGGCTACGAGCAGTACTTC.

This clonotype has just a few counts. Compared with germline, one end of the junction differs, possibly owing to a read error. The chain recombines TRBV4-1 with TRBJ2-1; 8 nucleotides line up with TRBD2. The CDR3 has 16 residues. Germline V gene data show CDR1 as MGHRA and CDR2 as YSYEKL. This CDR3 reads CTSSRSGGTSYNEQFF. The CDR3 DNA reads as TGCACCAGCAGCCGCTCGGGAGGGACTTCTTACAATGAGCAGTTCTTC.

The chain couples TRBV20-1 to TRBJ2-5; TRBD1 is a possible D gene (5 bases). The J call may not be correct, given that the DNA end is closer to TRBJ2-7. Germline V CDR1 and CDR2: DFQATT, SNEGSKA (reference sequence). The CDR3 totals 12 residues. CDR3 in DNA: TGCAGTGCTAGACCGCAGGGTTACGAGCAGTACTTC. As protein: CSARPQGYEQYF.

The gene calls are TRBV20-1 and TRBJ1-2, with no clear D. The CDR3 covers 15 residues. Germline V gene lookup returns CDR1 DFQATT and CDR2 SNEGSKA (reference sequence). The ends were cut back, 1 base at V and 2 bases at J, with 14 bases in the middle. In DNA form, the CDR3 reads TGCAGTGCTAGAGCTACTCGAGAGTCGAACTATGGCTACACCTTC. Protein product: CSARATRESNYGYTF.